This T cell receptor (beta chain) was sequenced in a study of cytomegalovirus exposure and HLA in healthy donors. Study-wide background: Assignment to the Caucasian-associated ancestry cluster applied to approximately 80% of the approximately 400 genotyped donors.

PCR used 60 Vbeta primers and 13 Jbeta primers. Assay: immunoSEQ multiplex PCR; the TCRdb copy retains only in-frame clones and omits some. The repertoire holds 200,000 or so clones, about 85% seen once, with 3.5% to 4% in the top ten. Germline V gives CDR1 SGHRS, CDR2 YFSETQ. V lost 0 bases and J lost 5, with 12 bases in between. The CDR3 loop spans 14 amino acids. Study conclusions and caveats: When a later analysis was performed, an Asian-associated ancestry cluster reportedly had fewer N-insertions than the roughly 670-donor mean. Later analysis identified 16,951 TCR beta sequences associated with HLA alleles, using a false discovery rate threshold of 0.05.

For this clone: The antigen is not known.

The receptor was isolated from a man between 45 and 60 years old in good health and CMV-seronegative. The rearrangement uses TRBV5-1 and TRBJ2-7; tentative D call: TRBD2 (6 bases). Sequencing was done on a sample of PBMCs. Here the CDR3 DNA reads TGCGCCAGCAGCTTGGGCGGGGTCGAGCACGAGCAGTACTTC. Translated, it gives CASSLGGVEHEQYF.